The 26 T cell receptor beta chains listed next were all sequenced from one sample in a study of blood T cell repertoires in COVID-19. TCRdb's table, derived via immunoSEQ multiplex PCR, lists solely in-frame clones and lacks some. The data hold approximately 170,000 clones, with 70% to 85% observed a single time. The sequenced material came from PBMCs or T cells enriched from blood (not recorded which). The source of these receptors is a man aged 50 to 60 who had recovered from COVID-19.

This clone is a singleton in its sample. The genes are TRBV7-2 and TRBJ1-5, with D possibly matching TRBD1 (5 bases). The CDR3 consists of 13 residues. Germline values: CDR1 SGHTA, CDR2 FQGNSA. Trimming cost V 4 bases and J 2 bases, with 6 bases left between them. CDR3 nucleotides: TGTGCCAGCAGCTCCAGGGGCAATCAGCCCCAGCATTTT. Translating gives CASSSRGNQPQHF.

This clone was recorded only once. The identical CDR3 is also encoded by other nucleotide sequences in the sample. The chain links TRBV9 to TRBJ1-6; D uncertain. Between the trimmed V and J ends, which lost 0 bases and 6 bases, there was a span of 10 bases. This CDR3 spans 15 amino acids. Looked up from germline, CDR1 is SGDLS and CDR2 is YYNGEE. The DNA for the CDR3 is TGTGCCAGCAGCGTAGGAGGCAGCGGTAATTCACCCCTCCACTTT. It specifies CASSVGGSGNSPLHF.

The rearrangement links TRBV9 to TRBJ2-2; 8 bases are a match to TRBD1. The CDR3 is made up of 15 amino acids. Germline CDR1 SGDLS, CDR2 YYNGEE. V shed 0 bases and J 4 bases; nucleotides not matched to a gene: 2. The CDR3: CASSVGTGTTGELFF. CDR3 DNA sequence: TGTGCCAGCAGCGTAGGGACAGGGACCACCGGGGAGCTGTTTTTT.

The chain has TRBV18 and TRBJ2-7; 9 nucleotides line up with TRBD2. From germline, CDR1 is KGHSH and CDR2 LQKENI. V lost 3 bases and J lost 5; bases outside the gene matches: 5. The CDR3 is 14 residues long. CDR3 protein: CASSPPGLAHEQYF. Written as DNA, the CDR3 is TGTGCCAGCTCACCCCCGGGACTAGCCCACGAGCAGTACTTC.

The chain links TRBV30 to TRBJ1-4; D perhaps matches TRBD1 (6 bases). CDR3 length: 14 amino acids. The germline CDR1 and CDR2 sequences are GTSNPN and SVGIG (reference sequence). V was clipped by 7 bases and J by 1 base, with 13 bases between them. CDR3 protein: CASRSGVTNEKLFF. CDR3 nucleotide sequence: TGTGCCTCGAGGTCAGGGGTAACTAATGAAAAACTGTTTTTT.

The chain joins TRBV4-3 to TRBJ1-2, with no clear D. The CDR3 is 15 amino acids. Trimming removed 0 bases from V and 7 bases from J, with 15 bases in between. The germline V gene encodes CDR1 LGHNA and CDR2 YSLEER. As DNA, the CDR3 is TGCGCCAGCAGCCAAGATGTTCTGGTTTGGAGTGGCTACACCTTC. It yields the protein CASSQDVLVWSGYTF.

Concerning this clone: Other DNA sequences of this sample code for an identical CDR3. This chain links TRBV7-9 with TRBJ1-1; D not certain. CDR1 is SEHNR and CDR2 is FQNEAQ in the germline V gene (reference sequence). The ends were cut back, 3 bases at V and 1 base at J, with 6 bases in the middle. CDR3 length: 13 amino acids. The CDR3 sequence is CASSFSGNTEAFF. CDR3 coding DNA: TGTGCCAGCAGCTTTTCGGGGAACACTGAAGCTTTCTTT.

The rearrangement uses TRBV4-1 and TRBJ2-5; 10 nucleotides align to TRBD2. V was clipped by 1 base and J by 5 bases; unmatched bases: 7. Germline lookup yields CDR1 MGHRA and CDR2 YSYEKL. The CDR3 covers 16 residues. CDR3: CASSQGQAGGMETQYF. CDR3 nucleotide sequence: TGCGCCAGCAGCCAAGGGCAAGCGGGGGGGATGGAGACCCAGTACTTC.

This clone was picked up a small number of times. The chain is built from TRBV7-2 and TRBJ1-2; 8 bases are a match to TRBD1. This CDR3 spans 13 amino acids. V dropped 5 bases and J dropped 8; count of bases not matched to a gene: 7. CDR1 SGHTA and CDR2 FQGNSA come from the germline V gene. The CDR3 nucleotides read TGTGCCAGCAGCCCCGGACAGGGACAAGGCTACACCTTC. Translation gives CASSPGQGQGYTF.

The chain links TRBV19 to TRBJ1-2, with 7 bases identical to TRBD1. Germline assignment: CDR1 LNHDA and CDR2 SQIVND (reference sequence). The CDR3 extends over 15 amino acids. J was trimmed by 4 bases and V by 6 bases; bases with no gene match: 11. The CDR3 sequence: CASRGTVGLLYGYTF. CDR3 coding DNA: TGTGCCAGTAGGGGGACAGTGGGGCTCCTCTATGGCTACACCTTC.

J is TRBJ1-1 and V is TRBV30; 12 positions agree with TRBD1. V trimming: 1 base; J trimming: 12 bases; junction bases outside the gene matches: 6. CDR1 and CDR2 from the germline V gene are GTSNPN and SVGIG (reference sequence). The CDR3 extends over 13 amino acids. The CDR3 loop reads CAWSGGGQGASFF. The CDR3, as DNA: TGTGCCTGGAGTGGTGGGGGACAGGGGGCGTCTTTCTTT.

This chain joins TRBV19 and TRBJ2-5; 8 bases line up with TRBD2. The germline gives CDR1 LNHDA, CDR2 SQIVND (reference sequence). This CDR3 region has 16 residues. The ends lost 2 bases at V and 2 bases at J; junction bases unmatched: 7. The CDR3 loop reads CASSITSGGPQETQYF. The CDR3 DNA reads TGTGCCAGTAGTATAACAAGCGGGGGCCCTCAAGAGACCCAGTACTTC.

V usage is TRBV15 and J usage is TRBJ2-1; 10 nucleotides align to TRBD1. V gave up 3 bases and J gave up 8 bases; unmatched junction bases: 7. The CDR3 is 15 residues long. Germline CDR1 LNHNV, CDR2 YYDKDF (reference sequence). The CDR3 bases are TGTGCCACCAGCAGGACAGGGGGCGACAAGGATGAGCAGTTCTTC. This encodes CATSRTGGDKDEQFF.

This rearrangement joins TRBV4-1 to TRBJ2-7; the D is unclear. CDR1 and CDR2 (germline): MGHRA, YSYEKL. The CDR3 has 19 residues. Trimming left V 0 bases short and J 1 base short, with 22 bases between. In DNA, the CDR3 is TGCGCCAGCAGCCAAGAATGGCGGTTGGCAGACCATAGGTCCTACGAGCAGTACTTC. Residues: CASSQEWRLADHRSYEQYF.

The chain links TRBV4-1 to TRBJ2-7, with D possibly matching TRBD1 (6 bases). The CDR3 runs 14 residues. Germline lookup yields CDR1 MGHRA and CDR2 YSYEKL. The V gene lost 4 bases and the J gene lost 2 bases, with 12 bases spanning the gap. The CDR3 is CASSLTDRTYEQYF. The CDR3 region has the DNA TGCGCCAGCAGCCTAACGGACAGAACCTACGAGCAGTACTTC.

The CDR3 protein is CASSDGPNYGYTF. CDR3 sequence (DNA): TGTGCCAGCAGTGATGGCCCTAACTATGGCTACACCTTC. The chain couples TRBV2 to TRBJ1-2; D unresolved. The ends were cut back, 3 bases at V and 0 bases at J, with 5 bases in the middle. The CDR3 loop spans 13 amino acids. Looked up from germline, CDR1 is SNHLY and CDR2 is FYNNEI.

This clone was recorded at least ten times. CDR3 sequence reads: CASSVSQGGEQFF. CDR3 bases: TGTGCCAGCAGCGTATCTCAGGGTGGTGAGCAGTTCTTC. The chain couples TRBV12-3 or TRBV12-4 to TRBJ2-1; weak D call: TRBD1 (5 bases). Trimming removed 6 bases at V and 9 bases at J, with 15 bases between. The CDR3 covers 13 residues.

This clone was counted only a few times. This sequence joins TRBV21-1 and TRBJ1-5; the D call TRBD1 from the table was never checked on the DNA. TRBV21-1 counts as a pseudogene. This CDR3 has 16 residues. This chain's CDR3 is CASSKALQGGNQPQHF. CDR3 in DNA: TGTGCCAGCAGCAAAGCGTTACAGGGTGGCAATCAGCCCCAGCATTTT.

The V gene is TRBV5-1, the J gene TRBJ1-2; D not resolved. Germline CDR1 reads SGHRS; CDR2 reads YFSETQ. V shed 4 bases and J shed 8 bases, with 15 bases lying between them. The CDR3 covers 13 residues. The CDR3 region is CASSPGSRQGYTF. Here the CDR3 DNA reads TGCGCCAGCAGCCCGGGGAGTAGGCAGGGCTACACCTTC. Using reference TRBV5-1 and TRBJ1-2 for the parts outside the CDR3, the full variable domain is KAGVTQTPRYLIKTRGQQVTLSCSPISGHRSVSWYQQTPGQGLQFLFEYFSETQRNKGNFPGRFSGRQFSNSRSEMNVSTLELGDSALYLCASSPGSRQGYTFGSGTRLTVV.

The chain uses TRBV5-1 and TRBJ1-6; D gene unclear. Germline V CDR1 and CDR2: SGHRS, YFSETQ. Trimming stripped 4 bases from V and 7 bases from J, with 12 bases between. The CDR3 contains 14 residues. CDR3 sequence (DNA): TGCGCCAGCAGCCCGACATTGAAAAATTCACCCCTCCACTTT. Its protein is CASSPTLKNSPLHF.

The table lists this clone with a count of one. The V and J genes are TRBV7-3 and TRBJ2-2; D remains ambiguous. CDR1 is SGHTA and CDR2 is FQGTGA in the germline V gene. Trimming removed 5 bases at V and 4 bases at J, with 8 bases between. The CDR3 has 13 amino acids. The CDR3 DNA sequence: TGTGCCAGCAGCAAACTACCCACCGGGGAGCTGTTTTTT. Translation gives CASSKLPTGELFF. The full variable domain, with the rest looked up from reference TRBV7-3 and TRBJ2-2, is GAGVSQTPSNKVTEKGKYVELRCDPISGHTALYWYRQSLGQGPEFLIYFQGTGAADDSGLPNDRFFAVRPEGSVSTLKIQRTERGDSAVYLCASSKLPTGELFFGEGSRLTVL.

V usage is TRBV6-6 and J usage is TRBJ1-6, with 9 bases lining up with TRBD1. This CDR3 contains 16 residues. Germline V gene lookup returns CDR1 MNHNY and CDR2 SVGAGI (reference sequence). The trim removed 0 bases at V and 9 bases at J, leaving 6 bases unmatched. CDR3 in amino acids: CASSYSGQGNGSPLHF. The CDR3 DNA follows: TGTGCCAGCAGTTACTCGGGACAGGGTAATGGTTCACCCCTCCACTTT.

The chain combines TRBV28 with TRBJ2-7, with 7 bases that match TRBD1. The CDR3 runs to 15 residues. V lost 6 bases to trimming and J lost 4 bases; unmatched junction nucleotides: 12. The germline V gene has CDR1 MDHEN and CDR2 SYDVKM. CDR3 nucleotides: TGTGCCAGCAGCCCTGCCGGGACAGCCCTATACGAGCAGTACTTC. This gives the protein CASSPAGTALYEQYF.

The rearrangement links TRBV29-1 to TRBJ2-1; 8 nucleotides agree with TRBD1. Trimming at V came to 3 bases and at J to 1 base, leaving 5 bases not matched to a gene. The CDR3 covers 15 residues. CDR1 SQVTM and CDR2 ANQGSEA come from the germline V gene. The DNA of the CDR3 is TGCAGCGTTGAGACAGGGGAAAGGTCCTACAATGAGCAGTTCTTC. Amino acids: CSVETGERSYNEQFF.

The V and J genes are TRBV11-2 and TRBJ2-5, with 8 bases identical to TRBD2. J lost 5 bases, V lost 3 bases, and 14 bases had no gene match. From germline, CDR1 is SGHAT and CDR2 FQNNGV. CDR3 length equals 17 residues. The CDR3 reads CASSFSDGGADGETQYF. The CDR3 nucleotides are TGTGCCAGCAGCTTCAGTGACGGGGGGGCAGACGGGGAGACCCAGTACTTC.

This chain connects TRBV3-1 (or the pseudogene TRBV3-2) to TRBJ1-6; 10 nucleotides agree with TRBD1. Germline CDR1 is LGHDT and CDR2 is YNNKEL (reference sequence). There are 14 residues in the CDR3. Trimming cost V 6 bases and J 13 bases; bases outside gene matches: 9. CDR3 bases: TGTGCCAGCAGGAGGGGACAGGGGAAGACCCCCCTCCACTTT. Its translation: CASRRGQGKTPLHF.